This entry features one TCR beta chain sequence. Using immunoSEQ multiplex PCR, the repertoire was profiled, and TCRdb retains in-frame clones only, with some absent. This table has 110,000 to 150,000 clones, approximately 91% appearing once. The entry originates in a study of T cell responses to AZD1222 COVID-19 vaccine. This CDR3 comprises 15 residues. V was cut by 3 bases and J by 1 base, with 9 bases left in between. Germline V gene sequence: CDR1 SNHLY, CDR2 FYNNEI. This clonotype originated in an adult who received the AZD1222 COVID-19 vaccine. The specimen was peripheral blood, collected 28 days after the second AZD1222 dose. The chain links TRBV2 to TRBJ2-2; D might be TRBD1 (5 bases). CDR3: CASSDQGMNTGELFF. CDR3 bases: TGTGCCAGCAGTGACCAGGGCATGAACACCGGGGAGCTGTTTTTT.